This T cell receptor (beta chain) was observed in a study of T-cell reconstitution after alpha-beta-depleted transplantation in children. This sample's TCRbeta library carried unique molecular identifier barcodes. TCRdb analysed the PCR reads with MiXCR anew, one entry per CDR3 protein. This repertoire shows some 520,000 distinct CDR3 sequences, 30% to 35% found once; its top ten account for more than 2%. This clonotype was detected a few times. Per germline, CDR1 ENHRY and CDR2 SYGVKD. The CDR3 contains 17 residues. Trimming cost V 4 bases and J 9 bases; bases outside gene matches: 17. This chain joins TRBV10-3 and TRBJ2-1; TRBD2 matches at 8 bases. The sample here was PBMCs from the stem cell graft donor, taken from the stem cell graft. The sequence was obtained from a human donor who donated a stem cell graft to a child with aplastic anemia. CDR3 sequence: CAISAGAAGEPRGEQFF. CDR3 DNA: TGTGCCATCAGTGCCGGGGCAGCGGGAGAACCAAGAGGTGAGCAGTTCTTC.